One T cell receptor beta chain is described in this entry. Its antigen is not identified. The source of the sample is a study of T cells in Graves' hyperthyroidism and ophthalmopathy. Overall study results and limits: A model built on 13 V-J features separated ophthalmopathy from stable hyperthyroidism. Ophthalmopathy, which appeared later, was predicted by the model a median approximately 6 months before onset. Expanded thyroid clonotypes (above 0.001) were mostly also found in blood.

CDR1 is SGHRS and CDR2 is YFSETQ in the germline V gene. V trimming: 1 base; J trimming: 0 bases; junction bases outside the gene matches: 8. The CDR3 consists of 19 residues. Researchers took RNA transcripts and amplified the TCR beta CDR3 regions from them. A set of HTBI primers served as the primers for a first-round RT-PCR of the TCR CDR3. TCRdb itself ran the multiplex PCR reads through MiXCR, one entry per CDR3 protein. Of approximately 370,000 distinct CDR3 sequences in the sample, roughly 15% were seen once. A sample of blood taken at first hyperthyroidism diagnosis preceded any ophthalmopathy symptoms.

This clonotype originated in a woman in her 30s with Graves' hyperthyroidism that later progressed to Graves' ophthalmopathy. The sequencing input was blood. J is TRBJ2-7 and V is TRBV5-1; 15 bases match TRBD2. The CDR3 loop reads CASSLFWTSGGGTSYEQYF. In nucleotides, the CDR3 is TGCGCCAGCAGCTTGTTTTGGACTAGCGGGGGGGGAACCTCCTACGAGCAGTACTTC.